Sequencing of this T cell receptor (beta chain) was carried out in a study of human T cells and chemical hapten exposure. This clonotype was detected a few times. Its antigen is unidentified. Broader study findings: Following DPC sensitization, TCRs present above 1 in 1000 frequency showed no change.

This CDR3 spans 14 amino acids. The germline gives CDR1 SGHAT, CDR2 FQNNGV. Trimming shortened V by 3 bases and J by 4 bases, and 10 bases separated the two germline ends. Attachment of unique molecular identifiers to individual cDNA molecules was performed in the library. Using its own MiXCR run on the RACE reads, TCRdb lists one record per CDR3 protein. The table includes some 170,000 distinct CDR3 sequences, approximately 20% detected once. Time point noted: patch test 1, 2 weeks after DPC sensitization. Noted treatment: therapeutic diphenylcyclopropenone sensitization with weekly scalp DPC. The chain is built from TRBV11-2 and TRBJ2-1; D gene unclear. The receptor was derived from a woman aged 45 to 65 with alopecia areata. Some clones in this sample may be carry-over from other donors' samples. The starting material was whole blood, obtained in connection with sensitization to the hapten diphenylcyclopropenone (DPC). The CDR3 sequence: CASSFSLGYNEQFF. CDR3 nucleotides: TGTGCCAGCAGCTTTAGTCTAGGATACAATGAGCAGTTCTTC.